Listed below are T cell receptor beta chains from one sample, sequenced in a study of OX40 agonist ivuxolimab in advanced cancers. Data came from immunoSEQ multiplex PCR; TCRdb stores just in-frame clones and leaves some out. Found here are approximately 92,000 clones, roughly 95% of them singletons; the top ten hold 0.15% to 0.2%. Sequenced material: CD4+ or CD8+ T cells sorted from blood, taken in a trial of the OX40 agonist ivuxolimab. The receptors come from an adult with an advanced solid tumor such as melanoma, head and neck, liver or kidney cancer. Each CDR3 is given with its conserved first and last residue. D genes are given only for firm matches. Only part of the rows carry a size: once, few, many, or a class if the clone is expanded.

clone_size | j_call | v_call | d_call | cdr3_nt | cdr3_aa
once | TRBJ2-1 | TRBV4-3 | TRBD2 | TGCGCCAGCAGCTTTCCGGGACTAGGTCCCAATGAGCAGTTCTTC | CASSFPGLGPNEQFF
once | TRBJ1-2 | TRBV5-1 | TRBD1 | TGCGCCAGCAGCTTGGGGGACAGGGGACCCATTGCAAATGGCTACACCTTC | CASSLGDRGPIANGYTF
NA | TRBJ2-3 | TRBV9 | NA | TGTGCCAGCAGCCCGTCAGCGGTTAGCACAGATACGCAGTATTTT | CASSPSAVSTDTQYF
NA | TRBJ1-1 | TRBV11-2 | NA | TGTGCCAGCAGCACCCAGGGCAACACTGAAGCTTTCTTT | CASSTQGNTEAFF
once | TRBJ2-1 | TRBV28 | TRBD2 | TGTGCCAGCACTCGCGCCGGGACTAGCGGCCGCAATGAGCAGTTCTTC | CASTRAGTSGRNEQFF
NA | TRBJ2-7 | TRBV19 | NA | TGTGCCAGTAGTTCTCAAGGCCAGTCCTACGAGCAGTACTTC | CASSSQGQSYEQYF
NA | TRBJ1-1 | TRBV5-1 | NA | TGCGCCAGCAGCTTGTGGTGGACGGTGAACACTGAAGCTTTCTTT | CASSLWWTVNTEAFF
NA | TRBJ1-3 | TRBV7-9 | TRBD1 | TGTGCCAGCAGCACACCGACAGGGGGCAGAGCCGGAAACACCATATATTTT | CASSTPTGGRAGNTIYF
NA | TRBJ1-2 | TRBV21-1 | NA | TGTGCCAGCAGCGGCACAACTTATGGCTACACCTTC | CASSGTTYGYTF
NA | TRBJ1-1 | TRBV7-2 | NA | TGTGCCAGCAGCTTAGCCAGGGAGAACACTGAAGCTTTCTTT | CASSLARENTEAFF
NA | TRBJ2-3 | TRBV5-1 | TRBD2 | TGCGCCAGCCGGGGCGGGAGGGATACGCAGTATTTT | CASRGGRDTQYF
NA | TRBJ1-1 | TRBV4-3 | NA | TGCGCCAGCAGCCAAGGGTTGCAGAGGAACACTGAAGCTTTCTTT | CASSQGLQRNTEAFF
once | TRBJ1-2 | TRBV11-2 | NA | TGTGCCAGCAGCTTACCGACACATGGCTACACCTTC | CASSLPTHGYTF
NA | TRBJ2-2 | TRBV4-3 | TRBD2 | TGCGCCAGCAGCCCCTGGACTAGCGGGAGTGGCACCGGGGAGCTGTTTTTT | CASSPWTSGSGTGELFF
NA | TRBJ1-2 | TRBV29-1 | TRBD1 | TGCAGCGCCGCCGGGACAGGGGTTAATGGCTACACCTTC | CSAAGTGVNGYTF
NA | TRBJ2-3 | TRBV5-1 | NA | TGCGCCAGCAGCTTGGCCATCATGCCAGATACGCAGTATTTT | CASSLAIMPDTQYF
NA | TRBJ2-1 | TRBV19 | NA | TGTGCCAGTAGTATTTTGGGGGCTGAGCAGTTCTTC | CASSILGAEQFF
many | TRBJ1-4 | TRBV28 | NA | TGTGCCAGCAGTGCCCTCGGATCAACTAATGAAAAACTGTTTTTT | CASSALGSTNEKLFF
NA | TRBJ1-2 | TRBV18 | NA | TGTGCCAGCTCACCACCTGCTAGAAACTATGGCTACACCTTC | CASSPPARNYGYTF
once | TRBJ2-7 | TRBV15 | NA | TGTGCCACCCGAGGACGGCACCTCGACGAGCAGTACTTC | CATRGRHLDEQYF
few | TRBJ2-3 | TRBV11-2 | TRBD2 | TGTGCCAGCAGCTTTAGGACTAGCGGGGGCGGGACAGATACGCAGTATTTT | CASSFRTSGGGTDTQYF
NA | TRBJ2-7 | TRBV7-2 | NA | TGTGCCAGCAGCCCCCAAGGTTTTTACGAGCAGTACTTC | CASSPQGFYEQYF
NA | TRBJ2-7 | TRBV9 | TRBD1 | TGTGCCAGCAGCGTAGGGACGGGACAGGACTCCTACGAGCAGTACTTC | CASSVGTGQDSYEQYF
NA | TRBJ2-1 | TRBV5-1 | NA | TGCGCCAGCAGCTGGGGCTATGAGCAGTTCTTC | CASSWGYEQFF
NA | TRBJ1-3 | TRBV27 | NA | TGTGCCAGCAGCTCTACAGGGATCCCTGGAAACACCATATATTTT | CASSSTGIPGNTIYF
NA | TRBJ1-3 | TRBV5-4 | NA | TGTGCCAGCAGCTTGGGAGGGGCCTCTGGAAACACCATATATTTT | CASSLGGASGNTIYF
NA | TRBJ1-3 | TRBV9 | TRBD1 | TGTGCCAGCAGCGAGACAGGGGCGCAAGGAAACACCATATATTTT | CASSETGAQGNTIYF
NA | TRBJ1-6 | TRBV27 | TRBD1 | TGTGCCAGCAGTCCATGGACAGGGAGGAGCTCCTATAATTCACCCCTCCACTTT | CASSPWTGRSSYNSPLHF
NA | TRBJ2-3 | TRBV5-1 | NA | TGCGCCAGCAGCTACGGACGCCTGGGGAGCGATAGCACAGATACGCAGTATTTT | CASSYGRLGSDSTDTQYF
NA | TRBJ1-4 | TRBV15 | NA | TGTGCCACCAGCAGAGGGAGCCTTAATGAAAAACTGTTTTTT | CATSRGSLNEKLFF
NA | TRBJ1-4 | TRBV9 | NA | TGTGCCAGCAGCGTGAATCGGCTAGGGGAAAAACTGTTTTTT | CASSVNRLGEKLFF
NA | TRBJ1-3 | TRBV19 | NA | TGTGCCAGTAGTTCTACAGGGAACTCTGGAAACACCATATATTTT | CASSSTGNSGNTIYF
NA | TRBJ2-3 | TRBV7-2 | TRBD2 | TGTGCCAGCAGCTTAGCCGCGGCAACTAGCGGGGGGGCGAGTACGCAGTATTTT | CASSLAAATSGGASTQYF
NA | TRBJ1-1 | TRBV10-1 | NA | TGCGCCAGCAGTTTCCCGGGGAACACTGAAGCTTTCTTT | CASSFPGNTEAFF
NA | TRBJ2-3 | TRBV18 | NA | TGTGCCAGCTCACCATTTGCAACAGGGCCCCCCACAGATACGCAGTATTTT | CASSPFATGPPTDTQYF
NA | TRBJ2-5 | TRBV5-6 | TRBD2 | TGTGCCAGCAGCTTGGGTCTGCGGGGGAGAGAGACCCAGTACTTC | CASSLGLRGRETQYF
NA | TRBJ2-6 | TRBV29-1 | NA | TGCAGCGTGGGGGCGGGGGCTGGGGCCAACGTCCTGACTTTC | CSVGAGAGANVLTF
once | TRBJ2-3 | TRBV7-2 | TRBD2 | TGTGCCAGCAGGGGACTAGCGTATACAGATACGCAGTATTTT | CASRGLAYTDTQYF
NA | TRBJ2-7 | TRBV19 | NA | TGTGCCAGTAGTATTTCGCAGGGATTTGGCTACGAGCAGTACTTC | CASSISQGFGYEQYF
once | TRBJ1-1 | TRBV5-4 | NA | TGTGCCAGCAGCACGACAGGATTGGTGGCTTTCTTT | CASSTTGLVAFF
NA | TRBJ2-2 | TRBV4-3 | TRBD1 | TGCGCCAGCAGCCAAGAGGTGTCAGGGGGCGCGGCCGGGGAGCTGTTTTTT | CASSQEVSGGAAGELFF
NA | TRBJ1-2 | TRBV6-1 | TRBD1 | TGTGCCAGCCCATCAGCACCGACAGGGACCTATGGCTACACCTTC | CASPSAPTGTYGYTF
NA | TRBJ2-7 | TRBV6-6 | NA | TGTGCCAGCAGTTACTCGGGACGGACGCCTTCCTACGAGCAGTACTTC | CASSYSGRTPSYEQYF
few | TRBJ2-7 | TRBV18 | NA | TGTGCCAGCTCAAGGGACCGTACCTACGAGCAGTACTTC | CASSRDRTYEQYF
NA | TRBJ1-1 | TRBV9 | NA | TGTGCCAGCAGCGTAGACCGTCGTGCGGGTTATACTGAAGCTTTCTTT | CASSVDRRAGYTEAFF
once | TRBJ2-7 | TRBV20-1 | NA | TGCAGGGCCGCGCGCAGTGGCGAGCAGTACTTC | CRAARSGEQYF
NA | TRBJ2-3 | TRBV30 | NA | TGTGCCTGGAGTGTTTCGGGTGGGGGAAAAGTGGATACGCAGTATTTT | CAWSVSGGGKVDTQYF
NA | TRBJ2-7 | TRBV6-6 | NA | TGTGCCAGCAGTTACGGGGGGTCTCCCTACGAGCAGTACTTC | CASSYGGSPYEQYF
NA | TRBJ2-7 | TRBV6-9 | TRBD2 | TGTGCCAGCAATATAGCGGGAGTAGACCCCTGCGAGCAGTACTTC | CASNIAGVDPCEQYF
NA | TRBJ1-4 | TRBV6-1 | TRBD1 | TGTGCCAGCGAAGGGACAGGGGGCCGGGAAAAACTGTTTTTT | CASEGTGGREKLFF
NA | TRBJ1-1 | TRBV15 | TRBD1 | TGTGCCACCAGCGATCGACAGGGGAACACTGAAGCTTTCTTT | CATSDRQGNTEAFF
NA | TRBJ2-1 | TRBV9 | NA | TGTGCCAGCGCCTGGGGGGACCCCTACAATGAGCAGTTCTTC | CASAWGDPYNEQFF
NA | TRBJ1-1 | TRBV18 | NA | TGTGCCAGCTCACCACAGGGGGTGAACACTGAAGCTTTCTTT | CASSPQGVNTEAFF
few | TRBJ1-1 | TRBV18 | NA | TGTGCCAGCTCACCACAATTGGACACTGAAGCTTTCTTT | CASSPQLDTEAFF